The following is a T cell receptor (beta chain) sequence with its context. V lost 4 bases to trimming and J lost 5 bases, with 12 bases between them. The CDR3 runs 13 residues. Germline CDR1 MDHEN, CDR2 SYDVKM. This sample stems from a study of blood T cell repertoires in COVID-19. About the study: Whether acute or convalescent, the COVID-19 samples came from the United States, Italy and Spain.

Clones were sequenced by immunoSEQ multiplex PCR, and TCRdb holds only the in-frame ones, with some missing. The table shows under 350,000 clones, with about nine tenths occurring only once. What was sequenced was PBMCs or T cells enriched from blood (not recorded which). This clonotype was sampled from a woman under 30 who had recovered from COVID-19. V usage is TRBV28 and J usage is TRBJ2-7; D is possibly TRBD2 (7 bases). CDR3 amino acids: CASSSQGRDEQYF. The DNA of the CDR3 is TGTGCCAGCAGTTCCCAGGGGAGGGACGAGCAGTACTTC.